This T cell receptor beta chain was documented in a study of beta chain features in type 1 diabetes. The V and J ends lost 3 bases and 9 bases respectively, with 9 bases between them. Germline CDR1 reads SQVTM; CDR2 reads ANQGSEA. CDR3 length equals 11 residues. General study findings and limits: Shorter TCRB CDR3s, moderately but significantly so, marked every one of the four CD4+ subsets in Type 1 diabetes patients.

Markers CD45RO/CCR7/CD25/CD127/CD95/CD27 served to sort CD4+ naive, central memory, regulatory and stem cell-like memory cells. This clone was seen only a few times. Its antigen is undetermined. As every portion of the isolated RNA was reverse transcribed, the sequencing read expressed TCRB transcripts. The protocol was immunoSEQ multiplex PCR, while the TCRdb copy is restricted to in-frame clones and leaves out a portion. The sample holds about 160,000 clones; around 8% are singletons and the top ten take more than 0.5%. The V gene is TRBV29-1, the J gene TRBJ2-4, with D possibly being TRBD1 (6 bases). This sequence originates from a woman under 30 with type 1 diabetes. The sequenced material came from central memory CD4+ T cells from blood. CDR3 protein: CSVEGASIQYF. CDR3 DNA sequence: TGCAGCGTTGAGGGGGCGAGCATTCAGTACTTC.